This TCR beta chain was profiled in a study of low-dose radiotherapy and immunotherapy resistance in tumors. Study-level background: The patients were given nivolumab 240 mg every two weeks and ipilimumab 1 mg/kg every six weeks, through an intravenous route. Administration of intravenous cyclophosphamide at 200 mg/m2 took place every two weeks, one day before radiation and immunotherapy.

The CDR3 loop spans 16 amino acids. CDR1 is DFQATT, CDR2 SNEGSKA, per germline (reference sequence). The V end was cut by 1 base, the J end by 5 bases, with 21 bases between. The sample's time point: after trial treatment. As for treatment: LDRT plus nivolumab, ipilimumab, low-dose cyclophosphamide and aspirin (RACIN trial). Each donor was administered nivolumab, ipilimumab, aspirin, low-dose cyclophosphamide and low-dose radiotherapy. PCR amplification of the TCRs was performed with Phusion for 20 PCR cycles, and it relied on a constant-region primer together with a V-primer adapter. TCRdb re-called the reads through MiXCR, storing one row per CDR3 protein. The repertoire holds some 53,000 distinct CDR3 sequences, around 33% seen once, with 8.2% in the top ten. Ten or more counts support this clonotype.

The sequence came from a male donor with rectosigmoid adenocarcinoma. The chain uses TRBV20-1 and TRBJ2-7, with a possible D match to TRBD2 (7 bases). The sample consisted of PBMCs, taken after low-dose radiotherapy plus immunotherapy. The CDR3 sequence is CSARGRVGGGQDEQYF. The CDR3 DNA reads TGCAGTGCTAGAGGTCGGGTTGGGGGGGGCCAAGACGAGCAGTACTTC.